Sequencing of this T cell receptor beta chain was carried out in a study of T cell responses to AZD1222 COVID-19 vaccine. The protocol was immunoSEQ multiplex PCR, while the TCRdb copy is restricted to in-frame clones and leaves out a portion. The data contain over 150,000 clones, around 85% of them singletons. This CDR3 has 15 amino acids. Germline CDR1 SGHTA, CDR2 FQGNSA. V shed 5 bases and J shed 9 bases, with 17 bases lying between them. Study results and limitations: Donors in the cohort were predominantly white British and more often female, and clonal diversity was possibly underestimated. AZD1222 recipients seropositive at baseline numbered only five or six.

Remarks on this clone: No antigen is known for it.

V gene TRBV7-2 combines with J gene TRBJ1-6, with D possibly matching TRBD1 (5 bases). The input for sequencing was peripheral blood, taken on day 0 of MenACWY control vaccination. This receptor was identified in an adult in good health. CDR3 nucleotide sequence: TGTGCCAGCAGCCCGAAAGGGGCTGGAGGTTCACCCCTCCACTTT. This codes for CASSPKGAGGSPLHF.